This TCR beta chain was sequenced during a study of identical twins. The study's findings and limits: Twin sharing of out-of-frame TCR alpha was underestimated by models in monozygotic pairs. For out-of-frame beta sequences, excess twin sharing was weaker.

This clonotype was detected ten times or more. Its target is unknown. After template switching added a universal primer site, the resulting cDNA carried unique molecular identifiers. MiXCR was run by TCRdb on the 5' RACE reads, yielding one entry per CDR3 protein. The sample contains around 1.7 million distinct CDR3 sequences, less than 35% of which appear only once. V lost 8 bases and J lost 8; bases outside the gene matches: 12. The length of the CDR3 is 15 residues. The gene calls are TRBV12-3 or TRBV12-4 and TRBJ2-1, with 10 bases matching TRBD1. Material for sequencing was cord blood. The clonotype was recovered from a newborn girl in good health. CDR3 amino acids: CASGNKGQGNDEQFF. The CDR3 bases are TGTGCCAGCGGGAACAAGGGACAGGGGAACGATGAGCAGTTCTTC.